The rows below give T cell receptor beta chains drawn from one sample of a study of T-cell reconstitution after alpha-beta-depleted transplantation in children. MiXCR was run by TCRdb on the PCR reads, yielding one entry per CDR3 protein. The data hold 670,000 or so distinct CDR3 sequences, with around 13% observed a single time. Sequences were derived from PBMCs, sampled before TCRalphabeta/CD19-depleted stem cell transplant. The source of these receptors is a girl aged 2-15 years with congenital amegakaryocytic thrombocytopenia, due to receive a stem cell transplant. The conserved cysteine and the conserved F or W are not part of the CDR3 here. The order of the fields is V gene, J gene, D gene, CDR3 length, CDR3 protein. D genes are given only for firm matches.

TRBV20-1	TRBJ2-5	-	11	SATLDREETQY
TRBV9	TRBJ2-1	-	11	ASSADSPNEQF
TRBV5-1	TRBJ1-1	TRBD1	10	ASSSRDREAF
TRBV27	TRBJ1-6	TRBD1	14	ASSLSAGTGNSPLH
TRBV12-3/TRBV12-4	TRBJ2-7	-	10	ASRNPGYEQY
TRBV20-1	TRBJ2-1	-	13	SATSPSGIYNEQF
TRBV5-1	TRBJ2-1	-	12	ASSSWGRRNEQF
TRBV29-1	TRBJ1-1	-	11	SVRLGGDTEAF
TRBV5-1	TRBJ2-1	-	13	ASSLDGRGGGEQF
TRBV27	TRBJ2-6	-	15	ASSLSRGLSGANVLT
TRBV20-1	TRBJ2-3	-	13	SATKGALMADTQY
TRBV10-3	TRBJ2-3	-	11	AIRSPLEDTQY
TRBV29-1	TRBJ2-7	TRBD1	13	SARTGGKVVHEQY
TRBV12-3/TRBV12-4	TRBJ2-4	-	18	ASSFLGPWGEELAKNIQY
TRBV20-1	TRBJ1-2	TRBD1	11	SAKDRALYGYT
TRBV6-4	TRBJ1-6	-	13	ASSEVWTRSSPLH
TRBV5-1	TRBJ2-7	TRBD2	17	ASSLSPSIIAGGPRLKY
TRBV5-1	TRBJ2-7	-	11	ASSLVGSYEQY
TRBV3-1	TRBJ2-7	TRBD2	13	ASSPWSSGNHEQY
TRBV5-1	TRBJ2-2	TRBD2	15	ASSLALGLAATGELF
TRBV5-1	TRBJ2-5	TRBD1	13	ASSALGTVQETQY
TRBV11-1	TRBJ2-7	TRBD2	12	ASSFAGVGYEQY
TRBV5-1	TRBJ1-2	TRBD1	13	ASSFGQAEISGYT
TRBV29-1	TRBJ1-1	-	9	SGAFYTEAF
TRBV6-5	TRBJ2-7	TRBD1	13	ASSYSPGQGRWQY
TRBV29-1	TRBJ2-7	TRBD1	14	SVRETGTGVSSEQY
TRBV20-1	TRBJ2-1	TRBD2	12	SAFGGSSYNEQF
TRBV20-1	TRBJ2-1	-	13	SARDPRWEHNEQF
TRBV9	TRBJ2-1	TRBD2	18	ASSGLGQQDGTSGRTEQF